Following are 27 T cell receptor beta chains from one sample sequenced in a study of graft-versus-host responses after intestinal transplantation. The repertoire was sequenced with immunoSEQ multiplex PCR; TCRdb's copy has only in-frame clones and lacks some. Among 37,000 or so clones listed, roughly 89% were seen once. Sample: PBMCs, taken 300 to 320 days after intestinal transplant. These receptor sequences come from a human patient who received an intestinal transplant, so some T cells may come from the graft donor.

This rearrangement joins TRBV7-9 to TRBJ2-3; D is ambiguous. The germline gives CDR1 SEHNR, CDR2 FQNEAQ (reference sequence). Trimming pared 5 bases from V and 4 bases from J, leaving 16 bases between. This CDR3 has 15 amino acids. The CDR3 DNA is TGTGCCAGCAGCCCCACCGGCCTAGTAGCAGATACGCAGTATTTT. Its translation: CASSPTGLVADTQYF.

The chain joins TRBV6-6 to TRBJ2-7, with D maybe TRBD2 (6 bases). V was shortened by 5 bases and J by 2 bases, with 16 bases between the two germline ends. Germline loops: CDR1 MNHNY, CDR2 SVGAGI (reference sequence). The CDR3 is 15 residues long. CDR3 residues: CASSPTAKRAYEQYF. DNA of the CDR3: TGTGCCAGCAGTCCGACAGCTAAGCGGGCCTACGAGCAGTACTTC.

This clone is medium-sized in the sample. The rearrangement uses TRBV7-9 and TRBJ2-2; TRBD1 matches at 8 bases. This CDR3 region has 17 residues. J lost 0 bases, V lost 6 bases, and 9 bases had no gene match. Per the germline V gene, CDR1 is SEHNR and CDR2 is FQNEAQ (reference sequence). DNA of the CDR3: TGTGCCAGCAGGAGTTCCTCGGACAGGGCGAACACCGGGGAGCTGTTTTTT. It yields the protein CASRSSSDRANTGELFF.

The chain links TRBV4-1 to TRBJ1-1, with unresolved D. Trimming removed 1 base from V and 4 bases from J, with 10 bases in between. The CDR3 covers 14 residues. The germline CDR1 and CDR2 sequences are MGHRA and YSYEKL. The CDR3 bases are TGCGCCAGCAGCCAAGGTACATACGCCACTGAAGCTTTCTTT. Encoded protein: CASSQGTYATEAFF.

V gene TRBV7-9 combines with J gene TRBJ2-3; 8 nucleotides line up with TRBD1. The CDR3 runs 17 residues. V was pared by 4 bases and J by 2 bases, with 11 bases of the junction left unmatched. CDR1 is SEHNR, CDR2 FQNEAQ, per germline (reference sequence). The DNA of the CDR3 is TGTGCCAGCAGCTCAACGACCGGGACAGGATTCACAGATACGCAGTATTTT. Its protein product is CASSSTTGTGFTDTQYF.

The chain has TRBV7-3 and TRBJ2-2; D uncertain. CDR1 SGHTA and CDR2 FQGTGA come from the germline V gene. The CDR3 consists of 12 residues. V lost 1 base and J lost 3, with 0 bases in between. CDR3 in amino acids: CASSLNTGELFF. DNA for the CDR3: TGTGCCAGCAGCTTAAACACCGGGGAGCTGTTTTTT. The full variable domain, in which reference TRBV7-3 and TRBJ2-2 provide the parts outside the CDR3, is GAGVSQTPSNKVTEKGKYVELRCDPISGHTALYWYRQSLGQGPEFLIYFQGTGAADDSGLPNDRFFAVRPEGSVSTLKIQRTERGDSAVYLCASSLNTGELFFGEGSRLTVL.

The V gene is TRBV28, the J gene TRBJ2-1, with 7 bases fitting TRBD2. The CDR3 is made up of 12 amino acids. Germline assignment: CDR1 MDHEN and CDR2 SYDVKM. Germline trimming cut 6 bases from V and 10 bases from J; bases unmatched to any gene: 6. This chain's CDR3 is CASSPGLGEQFF. As DNA, the CDR3 is TGTGCCAGCAGCCCTGGACTAGGGGAGCAGTTCTTC.

The chain has TRBV7-6 and TRBJ2-5; 10 nucleotides agree with TRBD2. V lost 1 base, J lost 5 bases, and 10 bases stayed unmatched. Germline V gene lookup returns CDR1 SGHVS and CDR2 FNYEAQ. The CDR3 runs to 17 residues. The CDR3 spells CASSLEWLAGEGETQYF. The CDR3, as DNA: TGTGCCAGCAGCTTAGAATGGCTAGCGGGAGAGGGTGAGACCCAGTACTTC. Based on the CDR3 plus reference TRBV7-6 and TRBJ2-5, the full variable domain is GAGVSQSPRYKVTKRGQDVALRCDPISGHVSLYWYRQALGQGPEFLTYFNYEAQQDKSGLPNDRFSAERPEGSISTLTIQRTEQRDSAMYRCASSLEWLAGEGETQYFGPGTRLLVL.

The chain combines TRBV2 with TRBJ2-3, with 10 bases matching TRBD2. CDR3 length: 15 residues. Trimming at V came to 5 bases and at J to 6 bases, leaving 8 bases not matched to a gene. CDR1 and CDR2 (germline): SNHLY, FYNNEI. The CDR3 loop is CASSQGTSDPDTQYF. The DNA for the CDR3 is TGTGCCAGCAGTCAAGGGACTAGCGATCCCGATACGCAGTATTTT.

The chain links TRBV11-1 to TRBJ2-7, with 8 bases matching TRBD2. Germline-derived CDR1 and CDR2 are SGHAT and FQDESV (reference sequence). The V segment lost 2 bases and the J segment 6 bases; nucleotides outside the gene matches: 6. The CDR3 length is 14 residues. CDR3 protein: CASSLFGGRFEQYF. The DNA of the CDR3 is TGTGCCAGCAGCTTATTTGGCGGGAGGTTCGAGCAGTACTTC.

The V gene is TRBV19, the J gene TRBJ1-1; no firm D call. V was clipped by 5 bases and J by 1 base, with 8 bases between them. The CDR3 has 13 amino acids. Per germline, CDR1 LNHDA and CDR2 SQIVND (reference sequence). CDR3 sequence: CASSYDGNTEAFF. Here the CDR3 DNA reads TGTGCCAGTAGTTACGACGGGAACACTGAAGCTTTCTTT.

This chain uses TRBV5-6 with TRBJ1-4; D might be TRBD1 (5 bases). There are 16 residues in the CDR3. Germline V gene lookup returns CDR1 SGHDT and CDR2 YYEEEE. Trimming cost V 0 bases and J 8 bases, with 17 bases left between them. Here the CDR3 reads CASSLEALGQREKLFF. CDR3 DNA: TGTGCCAGCAGCTTGGAAGCGTTGGGGCAGAGGGAAAAACTGTTTTTT.

This clone came up a few times. This chain connects TRBV2 to TRBJ1-2; no clear D. The CDR3 extends over 14 amino acids. CDR1 is SNHLY, CDR2 FYNNEI, per germline. V gave up 0 bases and J gave up 6 bases, with 11 bases separating them. As DNA, the CDR3 is TGTGCCAGCAGTGAAGCGCTCGCTTACAATGGCTACACCTTC. It is translated as CASSEALAYNGYTF.

CDR3 protein: CASSENIFEQYF. CDR3 bases: TGTGCCAGCAGTGAGAACATCTTCGAGCAGTACTTC. V and J are TRBV6-4 and TRBJ2-7; D remains ambiguous. V lost 3 bases, J lost 6 bases, and 9 bases lay in between. The CDR3 runs 12 residues. Germline V gene data show CDR1 as MRHNA and CDR2 as SNTAGT.

The rearrangement joins TRBV5-1 to TRBJ2-1; TRBD2 matches at 14 bases. The CDR3 is made up of 20 amino acids. V gave up 0 bases and J gave up 6 bases; unmatched junction bases: 14. Germline values: CDR1 SGHRS, CDR2 YFSETQ. This CDR3 reads CASSLGVGTSGSRWGNEQFF. CDR3 in DNA: TGCGCCAGCAGCTTGGGGGTCGGGACTAGCGGGAGTAGGTGGGGCAATGAGCAGTTCTTC.

The rearrangement uses TRBV14 and TRBJ2-7; 10 bases map to TRBD2. From germline, CDR1 is SGHDN and CDR2 FVKESK. Trimming at V came to 8 bases and at J to 4 bases, leaving 5 bases not matched to a gene. This CDR3 contains 13 residues. For the CDR3, the DNA is TGTGCCAGCCGCCCTAGCGGGAGTTACGAGCAGTACTTC. Residues: CASRPSGSYEQYF.

This chain joins TRBV4-1 and TRBJ1-2, with unresolved D. Germline loops: CDR1 MGHRA, CDR2 YSYEKL. The CDR3 runs to 12 residues. The ends were cut back, 3 bases at V and 4 bases at J, with 6 bases in the middle. CDR3 protein: CASSHASYGYTF. The CDR3 DNA sequence: TGCGCCAGCAGCCATGCTTCCTATGGCTACACCTTC.

This sequence joins TRBV21-1 and TRBJ2-3. TRBV21-1 is an annotated pseudogene. The CDR3 covers 11 residues. Here the CDR3 DNA reads TGTGCCAGCAGCAACACAGATACGCAGTATTTT. Protein product: CASSNTDTQYF.

This chain joins TRBV6-1 and TRBJ1-6, with D maybe TRBD1 (5 bases). V was cut by 2 bases and J by 0 bases, with 11 bases left in between. The CDR3 has 17 residues. CDR1 is MNHNS and CDR2 is SASEGT in the germline V gene. Here the CDR3 reads CASSESRTSSYNSPLHF. The CDR3 DNA sequence: TGTGCCAGCAGTGAATCAAGGACAAGCTCCTATAATTCACCCCTCCACTTT.

The chain is built from TRBV4-3 and TRBJ2-5; 9 bases align to TRBD2. Germline CDR1 reads LGHNA; CDR2 reads YSLEER. The length of the CDR3 is 17 residues. The J segment lost 1 base and the V segment lost 0 bases, leaving 6 bases of the junction unmatched. CDR3 nucleotide sequence: TGCGCCAGCAGCCAAGATCTGTTGCGGGGGGGCCAAGAGACCCAGTACTTC. Its translation: CASSQDLLRGGQETQYF.

The gene calls are TRBV5-6 and TRBJ1-1, with unresolved D. This CDR3 is built from 15 residues. Trimming took off 1 base at V and 0 bases at J, with 10 bases between the two ends. CDR1 and CDR2 from the germline V gene are SGHDT and YYEEEE. CDR3 amino acids: CASSLWQTMNTEAFF. DNA for the CDR3: TGTGCCAGCAGCTTGTGGCAGACCATGAACACTGAAGCTTTCTTT. Together with reference TRBV5-6 and TRBJ1-1, the CDR3 gives the full variable domain: DAGVTQSPTHLIKTRGQQVTLRCSPKSGHDTVSWYQQALGQGPQFIFQYYEEEERQRGNFPDRFSGHQFPNYSSELNVNALLLGDSALYLCASSLWQTMNTEAFFGQGTRLTVV.

A remark on this clone: Relative to the germline gene, one junction end is altered; a read error may explain this. The chain carries TRBV29-1 and TRBJ1-1; D is undetermined. Germline loops: CDR1 SQVTM, CDR2 ANQGSEA. The CDR3 spans 10 residues. CDR3 in amino acids: CSAEEVEAFF. The CDR3 DNA is TGCAGCGCTGAAGAGGTTGAAGCTTTCTTT. The full variable domain, rest sourced from reference TRBV29-1 and TRBJ1-1, is SAVISQKPSRDICQRGTSLTIQCQVDSQVTMMFWYRQQPGQSLTLIATANQGSEATYESGFVIDKFPISRPNLTFSTLTVSNMSPEDSSIYLCSAEEVEAFFGQGTRLTVV.

This rearrangement joins TRBV28 to TRBJ2-1; no definite D call. Trimming stripped 5 bases from V and 5 bases from J, with 7 bases between. The CDR3 is made up of 12 amino acids. The germline gives CDR1 MDHEN, CDR2 SYDVKM. Here the CDR3 DNA reads TGTGCCAGCAGTCCCCCAGACAATGAGCAGTTCTTC. Its protein product is CASSPPDNEQFF.

The chain uses TRBV7-9 and TRBJ1-1; no clear D. This CDR3 is built from 15 residues. CDR1 is SEHNR and CDR2 is FQNEAQ in the germline V gene (reference sequence). The V gene lost 6 bases and the J gene lost 0 bases, with 14 bases spanning the gap. The CDR3 is CASSILRQLNTEAFF. CDR3 DNA sequence: TGTGCCAGCAGTATACTTCGCCAACTGAACACTGAAGCTTTCTTT.

V is TRBV5-1 and J is TRBJ2-5; D is unclear. The length of the CDR3 is 15 residues. V lost 3 bases, J lost 0 bases, and 12 bases lay in between. Germline CDR1 reads SGHRS; CDR2 reads YFSETQ. This chain's CDR3 is CASSSSRPYQETQYF. In DNA, the CDR3 is TGCGCCAGCAGCTCCAGCCGGCCGTACCAAGAGACCCAGTACTTC.

This clone was seen only once. This chain joins TRBV2 and TRBJ2-1; maybe TRBD1 (6 bases). Trimming shortened V by 6 bases and J by 4 bases, and 10 bases separated the two germline ends. The CDR3 has 13 amino acids. Germline V CDR1 and CDR2: SNHLY, FYNNEI. The chain's CDR3 is CASRRGWYNEQFF. The DNA of the CDR3 is TGTGCCAGCAGGAGGGGGTGGTACAATGAGCAGTTCTTC.

This chain links TRBV19 with TRBJ2-5; TRBD2 might be the D (6 bases). TRBJ2-7 matches the DNA end more closely, so the J call is doubtful. From germline, CDR1 is LNHDA and CDR2 SQIVND (reference sequence). The CDR3 sequence is 13 residues long. CDR3 sequence: CASRGGATYEQYF. The CDR3 coding sequence is TGTGCCAGTAGGGGAGGCGCCACCTACGAGCAGTACTTC.